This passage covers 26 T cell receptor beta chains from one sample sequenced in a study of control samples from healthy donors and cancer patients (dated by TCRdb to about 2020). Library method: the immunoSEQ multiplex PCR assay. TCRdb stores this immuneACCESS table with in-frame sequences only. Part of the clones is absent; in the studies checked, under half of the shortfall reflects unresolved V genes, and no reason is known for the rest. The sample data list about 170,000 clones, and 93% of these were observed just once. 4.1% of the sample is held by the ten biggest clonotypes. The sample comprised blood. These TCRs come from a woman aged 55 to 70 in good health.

In DNA, the CDR3 is TGTGCCAGCAGCCCCGGACCAGAGAACACTGAAGCTTTCTTT. Its translation: CASSPGPENTEAFF. The chain links TRBV7-2 to TRBJ1-1; the D is unclear. V lost 5 bases to trimming and J lost 1 base, with 11 bases between them. The V gene's germline CDR1 is SGHTA and CDR2 FQGNSA. CDR3 length: 14 amino acids. Full variable domain (outside the CDR3, taken from reference TRBV7-2 and TRBJ1-1): GAGVSQSPSNKVTEKGKDVELRCDPISGHTALYWYRQSLGQGLEFLIYFQGNSAPDKSGLPSDRFSAERTGGSVSTLTIQRTQQEDSAVYLCASSPGPENTEAFFGQGTRLTVV.

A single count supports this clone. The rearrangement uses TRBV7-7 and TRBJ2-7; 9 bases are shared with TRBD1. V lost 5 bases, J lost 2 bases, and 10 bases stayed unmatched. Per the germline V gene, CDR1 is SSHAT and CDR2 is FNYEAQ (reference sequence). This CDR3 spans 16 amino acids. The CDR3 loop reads CASSPATGGVTYEQYF. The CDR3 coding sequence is TGTGCCAGCAGCCCAGCGACAGGGGGGGTTACCTACGAGCAGTACTTC.

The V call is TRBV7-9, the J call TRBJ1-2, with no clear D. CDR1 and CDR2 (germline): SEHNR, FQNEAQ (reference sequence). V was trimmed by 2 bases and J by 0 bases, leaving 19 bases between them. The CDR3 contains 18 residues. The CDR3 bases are TGTGCCAGCAGCTTACCCGACCCCTACTTGCCCTCTAACTATGGCTACACCTTC. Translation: CASSLPDPYLPSNYGYTF.

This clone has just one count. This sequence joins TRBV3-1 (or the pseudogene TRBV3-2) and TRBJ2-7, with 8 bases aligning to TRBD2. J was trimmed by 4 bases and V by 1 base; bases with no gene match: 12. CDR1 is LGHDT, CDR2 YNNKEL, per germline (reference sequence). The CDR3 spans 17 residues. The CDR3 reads CASSQGTGLGGGYEQYF. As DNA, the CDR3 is TGTGCCAGCAGCCAAGGCACGGGGCTAGGCGGGGGGTACGAGCAGTACTTC.

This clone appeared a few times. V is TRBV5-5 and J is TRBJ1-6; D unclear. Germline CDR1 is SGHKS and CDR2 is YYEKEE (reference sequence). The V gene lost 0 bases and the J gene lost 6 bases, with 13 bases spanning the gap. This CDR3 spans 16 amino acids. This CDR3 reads CASSLAVSGRNSPLHF. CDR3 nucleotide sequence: TGTGCCAGCAGCTTGGCGGTTTCAGGTCGTAATTCACCCCTCCACTTT.

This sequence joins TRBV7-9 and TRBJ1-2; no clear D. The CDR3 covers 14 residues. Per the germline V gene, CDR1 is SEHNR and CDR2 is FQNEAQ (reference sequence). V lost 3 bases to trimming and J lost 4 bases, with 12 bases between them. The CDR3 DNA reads TGTGCCAGCAGCTTTGAGAGGGAGGGCTATGGCTACACCTTC. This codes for CASSFEREGYGYTF.

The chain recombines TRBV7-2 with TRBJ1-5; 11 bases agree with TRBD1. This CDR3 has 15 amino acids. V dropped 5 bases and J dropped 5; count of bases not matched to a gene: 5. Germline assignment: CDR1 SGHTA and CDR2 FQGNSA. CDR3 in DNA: TGTGCCAGCAGCCCCCGGACAGGGGGCGATCAGCCCCAGCATTTT. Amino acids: CASSPRTGGDQPQHF.

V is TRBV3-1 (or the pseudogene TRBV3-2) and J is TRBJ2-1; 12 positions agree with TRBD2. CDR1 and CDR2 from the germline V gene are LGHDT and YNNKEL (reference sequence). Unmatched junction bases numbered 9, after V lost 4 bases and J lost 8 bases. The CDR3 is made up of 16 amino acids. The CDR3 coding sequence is TGTGCCAGCAGCCGCCAACTAGCGGGGGGTAATGATGAGCAGTTCTTC. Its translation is CASSRQLAGGNDEQFF.

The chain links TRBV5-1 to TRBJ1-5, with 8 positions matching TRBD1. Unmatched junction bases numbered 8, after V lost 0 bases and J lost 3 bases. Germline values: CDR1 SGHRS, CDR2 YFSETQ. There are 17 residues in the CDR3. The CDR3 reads CASSLGGTGLVNQPQHF. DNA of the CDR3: TGCGCCAGCAGCTTGGGTGGGACAGGACTTGTCAATCAGCCCCAGCATTTT.

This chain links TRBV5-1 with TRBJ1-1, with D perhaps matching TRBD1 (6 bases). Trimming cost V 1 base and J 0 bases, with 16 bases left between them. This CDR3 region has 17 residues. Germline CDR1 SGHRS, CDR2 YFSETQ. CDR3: CASSLPQGPFMNTEAFF. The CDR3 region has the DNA TGCGCCAGCAGCTTGCCTCAGGGGCCATTCATGAACACTGAAGCTTTCTTT.

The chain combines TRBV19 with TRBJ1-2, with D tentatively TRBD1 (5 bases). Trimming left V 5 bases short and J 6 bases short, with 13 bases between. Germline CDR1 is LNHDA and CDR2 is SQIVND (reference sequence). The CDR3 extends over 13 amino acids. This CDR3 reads CASSGTRVNGYTF. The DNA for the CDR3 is TGTGCCAGTAGTGGGACGAGGGTTAATGGCTACACCTTC.

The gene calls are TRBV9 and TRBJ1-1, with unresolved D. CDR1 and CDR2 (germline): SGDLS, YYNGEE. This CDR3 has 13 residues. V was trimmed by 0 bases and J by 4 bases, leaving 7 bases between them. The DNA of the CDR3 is TGTGCCAGCAGCGTAGGGGTCGGCACTGAAGCTTTCTTT. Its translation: CASSVGVGTEAFF.

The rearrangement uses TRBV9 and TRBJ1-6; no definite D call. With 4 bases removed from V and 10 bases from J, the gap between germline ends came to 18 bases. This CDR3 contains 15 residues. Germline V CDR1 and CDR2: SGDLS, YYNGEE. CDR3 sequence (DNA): TGTGCCAGCAGCCCTCCCCCGGGAGTAAGGTCACCCCTCCACTTT. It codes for CASSPPPGVRSPLHF.

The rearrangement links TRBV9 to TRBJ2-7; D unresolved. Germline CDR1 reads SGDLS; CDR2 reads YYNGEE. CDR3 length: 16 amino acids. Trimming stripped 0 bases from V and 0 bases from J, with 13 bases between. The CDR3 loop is CASSVAPAKSSYEQYF. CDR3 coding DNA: TGTGCCAGCAGCGTAGCCCCGGCGAAGAGCTCCTACGAGCAGTACTTC. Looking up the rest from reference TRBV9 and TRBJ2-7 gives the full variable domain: DSGVTQTPKHLITATGQRVTLRCSPRSGDLSVYWYQQSLDQGLQFLIQYYNGEERAKGNILERFSAQQFPDLHSELNLSSLELGDSALYFCASSVAPAKSSYEQYFGPGTRLTVT.

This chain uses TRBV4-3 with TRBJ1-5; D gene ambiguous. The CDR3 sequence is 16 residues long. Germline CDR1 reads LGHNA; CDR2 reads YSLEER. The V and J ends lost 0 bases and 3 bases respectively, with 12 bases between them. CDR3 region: CASSQDGRTINQPQHF. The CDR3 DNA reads TGCGCCAGCAGCCAAGATGGCAGAACGATCAATCAGCCCCAGCATTTT.

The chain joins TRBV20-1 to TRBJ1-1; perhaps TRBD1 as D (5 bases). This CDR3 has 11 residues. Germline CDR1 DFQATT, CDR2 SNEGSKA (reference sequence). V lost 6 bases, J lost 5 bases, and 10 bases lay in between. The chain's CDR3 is CSAKRGTEAFF. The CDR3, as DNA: TGCAGTGCCAAGCGGGGGACTGAAGCTTTCTTT.

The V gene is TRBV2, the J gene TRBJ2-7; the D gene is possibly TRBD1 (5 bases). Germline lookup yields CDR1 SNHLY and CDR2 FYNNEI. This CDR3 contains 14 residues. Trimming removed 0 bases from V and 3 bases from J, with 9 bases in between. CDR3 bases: TGTGCCAGCAGTGAAGCGCTTCAGGGCTACGAGCAGTACTTC. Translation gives CASSEALQGYEQYF.

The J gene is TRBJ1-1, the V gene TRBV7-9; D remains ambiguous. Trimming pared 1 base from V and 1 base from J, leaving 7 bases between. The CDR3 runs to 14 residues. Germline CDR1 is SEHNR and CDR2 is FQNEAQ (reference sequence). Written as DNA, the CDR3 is TGTGCCAGCAGCTTAGAAAAAGGGAACACTGAAGCTTTCTTT. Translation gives CASSLEKGNTEAFF.

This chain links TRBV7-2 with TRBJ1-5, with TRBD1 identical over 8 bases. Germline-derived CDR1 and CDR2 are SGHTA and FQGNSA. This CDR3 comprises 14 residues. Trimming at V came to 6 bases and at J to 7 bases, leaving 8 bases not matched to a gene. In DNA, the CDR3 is TGTGCCAGCAGTTTTGACAGGGGAGGCCAGCCCCAGCATTTT. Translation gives CASSFDRGGQPQHF.

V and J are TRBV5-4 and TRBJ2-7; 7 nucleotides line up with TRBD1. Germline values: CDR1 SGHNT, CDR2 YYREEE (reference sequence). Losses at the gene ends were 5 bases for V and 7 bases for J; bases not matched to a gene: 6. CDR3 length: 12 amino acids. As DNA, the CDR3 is TGTGCCAGCAGTTACAGGGGCGAAGAGCAGTACTTC. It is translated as CASSYRGEEQYF.

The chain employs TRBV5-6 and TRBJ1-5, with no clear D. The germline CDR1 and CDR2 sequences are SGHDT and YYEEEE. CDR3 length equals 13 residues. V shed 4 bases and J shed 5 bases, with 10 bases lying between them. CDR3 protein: CASSNGPDQPQHF. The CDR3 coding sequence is TGTGCCAGCAGCAACGGACCTGATCAGCCCCAGCATTTT.

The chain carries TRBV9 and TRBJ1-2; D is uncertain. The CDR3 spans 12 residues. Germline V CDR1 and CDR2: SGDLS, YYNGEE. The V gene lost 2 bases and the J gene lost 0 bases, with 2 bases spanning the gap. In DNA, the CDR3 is TGTGCCAGCAGCGTTGCTAACTATGGCTACACCTTC. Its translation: CASSVANYGYTF.

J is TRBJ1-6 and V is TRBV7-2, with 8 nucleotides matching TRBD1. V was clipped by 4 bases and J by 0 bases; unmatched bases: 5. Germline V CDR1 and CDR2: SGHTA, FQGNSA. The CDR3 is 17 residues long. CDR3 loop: CASSSGQESSYNSPLHF. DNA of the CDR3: TGTGCCAGCAGCTCGGGACAGGAGAGCTCCTATAATTCACCCCTCCACTTT.

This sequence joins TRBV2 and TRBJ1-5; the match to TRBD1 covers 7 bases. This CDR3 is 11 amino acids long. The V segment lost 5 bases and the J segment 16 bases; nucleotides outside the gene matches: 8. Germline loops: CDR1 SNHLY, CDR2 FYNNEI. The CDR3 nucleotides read TGTGCCAGCAGTATGGACAGGTCCCCTCATTTT. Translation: CASSMDRSPHF.

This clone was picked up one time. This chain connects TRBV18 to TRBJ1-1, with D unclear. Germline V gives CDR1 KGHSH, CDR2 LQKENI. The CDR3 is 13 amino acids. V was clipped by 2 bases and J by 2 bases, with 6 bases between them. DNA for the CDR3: TGTGCCAGCTCACCAGGGTTCAACACTGAAGCTTTCTTT. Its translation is CASSPGFNTEAFF.

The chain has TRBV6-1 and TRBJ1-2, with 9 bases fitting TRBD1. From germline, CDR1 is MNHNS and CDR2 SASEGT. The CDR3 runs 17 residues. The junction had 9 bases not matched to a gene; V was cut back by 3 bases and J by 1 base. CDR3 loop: CASSDDRGTHLNYGYTF. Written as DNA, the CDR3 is TGTGCCAGCAGTGATGACAGGGGGACGCATCTTAACTATGGCTACACCTTC.